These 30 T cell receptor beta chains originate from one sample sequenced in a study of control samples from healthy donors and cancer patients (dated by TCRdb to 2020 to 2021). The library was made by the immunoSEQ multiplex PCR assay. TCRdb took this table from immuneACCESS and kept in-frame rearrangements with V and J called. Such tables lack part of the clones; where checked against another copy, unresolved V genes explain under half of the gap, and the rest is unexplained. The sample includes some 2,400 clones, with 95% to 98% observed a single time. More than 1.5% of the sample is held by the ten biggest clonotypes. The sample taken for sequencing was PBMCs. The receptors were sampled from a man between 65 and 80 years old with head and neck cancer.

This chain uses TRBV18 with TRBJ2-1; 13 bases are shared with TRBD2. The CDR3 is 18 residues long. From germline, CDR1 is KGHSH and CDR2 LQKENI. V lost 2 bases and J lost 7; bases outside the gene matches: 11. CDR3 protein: CASSPFTSGRAQWNEQFF. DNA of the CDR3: TGTGCCAGCTCACCATTTACTAGCGGGAGGGCCCAGTGGAATGAGCAGTTCTTC. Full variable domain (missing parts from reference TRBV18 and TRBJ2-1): NAGVMQNPRHLVRRRGQEARLRCSPMKGHSHVYWYRQLPEEGLKFMVYLQKENIIDESGMPKERFSAEFPKEGPSILRIQQVVRGDSAAYFCASSPFTSGRAQWNEQFFGPGTRLTVL.

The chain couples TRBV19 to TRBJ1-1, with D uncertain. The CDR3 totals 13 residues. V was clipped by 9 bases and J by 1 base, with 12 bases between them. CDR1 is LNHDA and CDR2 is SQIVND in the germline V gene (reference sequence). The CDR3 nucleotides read TGTGCCAGCCGCCCCACAGCGAACACTGAAGCTTTCTTT. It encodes CASRPTANTEAFF.

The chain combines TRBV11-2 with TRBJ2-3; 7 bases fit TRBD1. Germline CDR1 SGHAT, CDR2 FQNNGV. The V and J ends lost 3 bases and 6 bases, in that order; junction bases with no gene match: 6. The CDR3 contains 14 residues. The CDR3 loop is CASSFALQGDTQYF. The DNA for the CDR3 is TGTGCCAGCAGCTTCGCCCTACAGGGGGATACGCAGTATTTT.

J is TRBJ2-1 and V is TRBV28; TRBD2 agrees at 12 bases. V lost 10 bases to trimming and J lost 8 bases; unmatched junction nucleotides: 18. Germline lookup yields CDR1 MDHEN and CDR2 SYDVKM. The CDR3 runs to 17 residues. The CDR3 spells CATSELLAGGFKDEQFF. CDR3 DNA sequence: TGTGCCACCTCTGAGTTACTAGCGGGGGGTTTTAAGGATGAGCAGTTCTTC.

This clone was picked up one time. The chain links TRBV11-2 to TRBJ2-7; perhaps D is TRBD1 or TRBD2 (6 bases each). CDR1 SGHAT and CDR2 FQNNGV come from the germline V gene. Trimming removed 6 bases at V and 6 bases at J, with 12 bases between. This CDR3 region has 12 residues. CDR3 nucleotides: TGTGCCAGCAGAGGGGGGCTTTCCGAGCAGTACTTC. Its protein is CASRGGLSEQYF.

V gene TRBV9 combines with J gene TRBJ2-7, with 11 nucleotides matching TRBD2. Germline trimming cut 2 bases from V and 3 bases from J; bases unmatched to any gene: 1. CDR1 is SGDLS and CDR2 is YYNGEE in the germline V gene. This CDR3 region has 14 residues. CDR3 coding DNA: TGTGCCAGCAGCGTGGGGACTAGCGGCTACGAGCAGTACTTC. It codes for CASSVGTSGYEQYF.

The CDR3 loop reads CASSISDRGMGPEAFF. The CDR3 nucleotides are TGTGCCAGCAGCATCTCGGACAGGGGAATGGGGCCTGAAGCTTTCTTT. V is TRBV7-2 and J is TRBJ1-1, with 9 bases that match TRBD1. V shed 5 bases, J shed 6 bases, and the junction held 13 bases outside the gene matches. This CDR3 comprises 16 residues. Germline V gene sequence: CDR1 SGHTA, CDR2 FQGNSA. The full variable domain, in which reference TRBV7-2 and TRBJ1-1 provide the parts outside the CDR3, is GAGVSQSPSNKVTEKGKDVELRCDPISGHTALYWYRQSLGQGLEFLIYFQGNSAPDKSGLPSDRFSAERTGGSVSTLTIQRTQQEDSAVYLCASSISDRGMGPEAFFGQGTRLTVV.

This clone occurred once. The chain's CDR3 is CASSLTGVQETQYF. CDR3 nucleotide sequence: TGTGCCAGCAGCCTGACAGGGGTCCAAGAGACCCAGTACTTC. The chain has TRBV6-5 and TRBJ2-5, with 8 bases that match TRBD1. The V gene end was trimmed by 6 bases and the J gene end by 1 base; junction bases not matched to a gene: 4. Germline V gives CDR1 MNHEY, CDR2 SVGAGI. The length of the CDR3 is 14 residues.

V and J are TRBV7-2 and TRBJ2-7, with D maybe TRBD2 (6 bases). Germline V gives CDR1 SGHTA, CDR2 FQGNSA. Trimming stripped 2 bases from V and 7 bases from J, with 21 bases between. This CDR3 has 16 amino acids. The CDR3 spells CASSLSRAGPEGEQYF. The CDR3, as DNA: TGTGCCAGCAGCTTAAGCCGTGCGGGGCCCGAGGGGGAGCAGTACTTC.

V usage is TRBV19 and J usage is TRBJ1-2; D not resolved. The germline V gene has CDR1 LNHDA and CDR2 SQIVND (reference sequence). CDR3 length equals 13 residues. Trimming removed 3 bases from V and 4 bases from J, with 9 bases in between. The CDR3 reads CASSMRGLYGYTF. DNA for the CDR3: TGTGCCAGTAGTATGAGAGGTCTCTATGGCTACACCTTC.

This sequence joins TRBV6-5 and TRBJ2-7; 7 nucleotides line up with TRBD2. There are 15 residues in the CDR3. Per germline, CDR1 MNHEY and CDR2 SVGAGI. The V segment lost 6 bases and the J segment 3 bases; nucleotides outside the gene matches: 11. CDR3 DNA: TGTGCCAGCAGCCTCCAGGCGGGAGAGCTCTACGAGCAGTACTTC. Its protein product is CASSLQAGELYEQYF.

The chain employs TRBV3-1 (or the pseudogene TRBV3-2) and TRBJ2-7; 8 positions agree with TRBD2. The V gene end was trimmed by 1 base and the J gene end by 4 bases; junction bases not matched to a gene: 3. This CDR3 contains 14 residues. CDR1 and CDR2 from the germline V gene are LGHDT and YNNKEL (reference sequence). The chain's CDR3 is CASSQAGGLYEQYF. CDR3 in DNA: TGTGCCAGCAGCCAAGCGGGAGGGTTGTACGAGCAGTACTTC.

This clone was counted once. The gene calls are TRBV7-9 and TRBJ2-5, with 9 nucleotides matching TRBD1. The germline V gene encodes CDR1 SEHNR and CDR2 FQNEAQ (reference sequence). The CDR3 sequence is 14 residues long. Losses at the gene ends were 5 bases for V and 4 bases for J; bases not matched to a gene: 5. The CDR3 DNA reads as TGTGCCAGCAGCCAACAGGGGGCAGGAGAGACCCAGTACTTC. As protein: CASSQQGAGETQYF.

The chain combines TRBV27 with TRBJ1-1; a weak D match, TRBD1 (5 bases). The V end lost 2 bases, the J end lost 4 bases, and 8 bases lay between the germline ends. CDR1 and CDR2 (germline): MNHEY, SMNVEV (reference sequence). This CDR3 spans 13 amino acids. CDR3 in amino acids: CASSLGGGTEAFF. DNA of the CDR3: TGTGCCAGCAGTTTAGGGGGTGGCACTGAAGCTTTCTTT.

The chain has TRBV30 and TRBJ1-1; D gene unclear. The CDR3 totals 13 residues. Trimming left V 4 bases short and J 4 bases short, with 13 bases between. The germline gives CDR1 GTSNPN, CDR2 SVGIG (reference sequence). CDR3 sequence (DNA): TGTGCCTGGAAGTCCCCGACCGTCACTGAAGCTTTCTTT. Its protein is CAWKSPTVTEAFF.

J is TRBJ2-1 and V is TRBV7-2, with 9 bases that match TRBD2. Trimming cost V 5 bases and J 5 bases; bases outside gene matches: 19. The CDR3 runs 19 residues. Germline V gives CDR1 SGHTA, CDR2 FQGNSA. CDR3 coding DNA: TGTGCCAGCAGCCTGGGGTTTGGAGATGCGCGGGGGGGCCACAATGAGCAGTTCTTC. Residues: CASSLGFGDARGGHNEQFF.

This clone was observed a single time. The CDR3, as DNA: TGTGCCAGCAGTGTACTCGTAGATTCCCCCTATGGCTACACCTTC. It translates to CASSVLVDSPYGYTF. The chain joins TRBV2 to TRBJ1-2, with unresolved D. V shed 4 bases and J shed 4 bases, with 16 bases lying between them. The V gene's germline CDR1 is SNHLY and CDR2 FYNNEI. This CDR3 spans 15 amino acids.

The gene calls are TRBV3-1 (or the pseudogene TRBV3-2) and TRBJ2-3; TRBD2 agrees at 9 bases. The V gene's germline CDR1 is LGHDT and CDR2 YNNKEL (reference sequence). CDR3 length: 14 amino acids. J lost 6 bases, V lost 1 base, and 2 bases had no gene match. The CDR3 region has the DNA TGTGCCAGCAGCCAAGGCGCGGGGGGGGATACGCAGTATTTT. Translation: CASSQGAGGDTQYF.

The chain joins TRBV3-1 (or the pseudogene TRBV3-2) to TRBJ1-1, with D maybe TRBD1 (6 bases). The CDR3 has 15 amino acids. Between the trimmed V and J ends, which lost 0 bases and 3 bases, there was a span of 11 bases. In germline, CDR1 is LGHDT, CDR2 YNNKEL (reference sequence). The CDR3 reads CASSQDQGRDTEAFF. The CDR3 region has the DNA TGTGCCAGCAGCCAAGATCAGGGGCGGGACACTGAAGCTTTCTTT.

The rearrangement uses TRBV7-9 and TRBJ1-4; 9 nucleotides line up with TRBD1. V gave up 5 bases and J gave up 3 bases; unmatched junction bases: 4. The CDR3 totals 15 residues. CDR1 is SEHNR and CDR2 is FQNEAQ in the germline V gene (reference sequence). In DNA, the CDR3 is TGTGCCAGCAGCCCACGGACAGGGGCTAATGAAAAACTGTTTTTT. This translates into CASSPRTGANEKLFF. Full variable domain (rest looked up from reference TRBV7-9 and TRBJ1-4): DTGVSQNPRHKITKRGQNVTFRCDPISEHNRLYWYRQTLGQGPEFLTYFQNEAQLEKSRLLSDRFSAERPKGSFSTLEIQRTEQGDSAMYLCASSPRTGANEKLFFGSGTQLSVL.

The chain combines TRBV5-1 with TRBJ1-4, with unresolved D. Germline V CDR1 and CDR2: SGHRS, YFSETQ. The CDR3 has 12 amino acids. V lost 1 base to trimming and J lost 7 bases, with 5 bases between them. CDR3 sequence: CASSLNGEKLFF. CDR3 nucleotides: TGCGCCAGCAGCTTGAACGGTGAAAAACTGTTTTTT. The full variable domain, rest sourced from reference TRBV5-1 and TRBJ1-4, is KAGVTQTPRYLIKTRGQQVTLSCSPISGHRSVSWYQQTPGQGLQFLFEYFSETQRNKGNFPGRFSGRQFSNSRSEMNVSTLELGDSALYLCASSLNGEKLFFGSGTQLSVL.

In DNA, the CDR3 is TGTGCCAGCAGCCGAAGTGTAGATCATCAGCCCCAGCATTTT. As protein: CASSRSVDHQPQHF. V and J are TRBV3-1 (or the pseudogene TRBV3-2) and TRBJ1-5, with D unresolved. This CDR3 is built from 14 residues. From germline, CDR1 is LGHDT and CDR2 YNNKEL (reference sequence). The V end was cut by 4 bases, the J end by 5 bases, with 12 bases between.

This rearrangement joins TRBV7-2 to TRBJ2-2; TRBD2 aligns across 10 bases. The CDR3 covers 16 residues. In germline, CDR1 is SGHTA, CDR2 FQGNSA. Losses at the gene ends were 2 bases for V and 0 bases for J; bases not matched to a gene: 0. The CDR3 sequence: CASSLTSGANTGELFF. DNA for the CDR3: TGTGCCAGCAGCTTAACTAGCGGGGCGAACACCGGGGAGCTGTTTTTT. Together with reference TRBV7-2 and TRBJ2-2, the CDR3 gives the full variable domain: GAGVSQSPSNKVTEKGKDVELRCDPISGHTALYWYRQSLGQGLEFLIYFQGNSAPDKSGLPSDRFSAERTGGSVSTLTIQRTQQEDSAVYLCASSLTSGANTGELFFGEGSRLTVL.

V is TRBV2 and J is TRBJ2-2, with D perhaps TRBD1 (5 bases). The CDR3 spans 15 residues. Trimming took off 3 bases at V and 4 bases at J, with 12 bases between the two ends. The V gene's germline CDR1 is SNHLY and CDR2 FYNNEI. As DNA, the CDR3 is TGTGCCAGCAGTGACTCCAGGGTTGTCACCGGGGAGCTGTTTTTT. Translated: CASSDSRVVTGELFF. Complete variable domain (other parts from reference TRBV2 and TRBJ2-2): EPEVTQTPSHQVTQMGQEVILRCVPISNHLYFYWYRQILGQKVEFLVSFYNNEISEKSEIFDDQFSVERPDGSNFTLKIRSTKLEDSAMYFCASSDSRVVTGELFFGEGSRLTVL.

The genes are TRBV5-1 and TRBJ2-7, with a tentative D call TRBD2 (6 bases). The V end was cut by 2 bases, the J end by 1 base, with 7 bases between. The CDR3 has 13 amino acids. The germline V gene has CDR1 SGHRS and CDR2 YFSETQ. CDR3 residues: CASSLAGSYEQYF. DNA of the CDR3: TGCGCCAGCAGCTTAGCGGGTTCCTACGAGCAGTACTTC.

Written as DNA, the CDR3 is TGCGCCAGCAGCCAGGGACAGTCCACAGATACGCAGTATTTT. It translates to CASSQGQSTDTQYF. This chain uses TRBV5-1 with TRBJ2-3, with TRBD1 matching 7 bases. This CDR3 has 14 residues. Germline-derived CDR1 and CDR2 are SGHRS and YFSETQ. V dropped 4 bases and J dropped 2; count of bases not matched to a gene: 4. Full variable domain (outside the CDR3, taken from reference TRBV5-1 and TRBJ2-3): KAGVTQTPRYLIKTRGQQVTLSCSPISGHRSVSWYQQTPGQGLQFLFEYFSETQRNKGNFPGRFSGRQFSNSRSEMNVSTLELGDSALYLCASSQGQSTDTQYFGPGTRLTVL.

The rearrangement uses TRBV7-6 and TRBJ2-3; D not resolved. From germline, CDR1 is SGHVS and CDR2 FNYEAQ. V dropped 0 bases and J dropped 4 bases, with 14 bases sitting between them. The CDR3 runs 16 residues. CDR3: CASSLAYGSLPDTQYF. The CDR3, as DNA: TGTGCCAGCAGCTTAGCGTACGGGTCCCTCCCAGATACGCAGTATTTT.

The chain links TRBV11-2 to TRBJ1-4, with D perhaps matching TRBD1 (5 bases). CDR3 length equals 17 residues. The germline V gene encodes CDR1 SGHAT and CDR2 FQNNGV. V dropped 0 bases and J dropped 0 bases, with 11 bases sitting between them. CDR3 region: CASSLDPRGPTNEKLFF. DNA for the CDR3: TGTGCCAGCAGCTTAGATCCCCGGGGCCCAACTAATGAAAAACTGTTTTTT.

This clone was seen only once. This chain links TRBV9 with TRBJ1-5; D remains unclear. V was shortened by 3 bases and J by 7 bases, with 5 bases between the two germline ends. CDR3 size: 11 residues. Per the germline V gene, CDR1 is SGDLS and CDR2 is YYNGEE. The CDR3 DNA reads TGTGCCAGCAGCGAACAACAGCCCCAGCATTTT. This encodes CASSEQQPQHF.

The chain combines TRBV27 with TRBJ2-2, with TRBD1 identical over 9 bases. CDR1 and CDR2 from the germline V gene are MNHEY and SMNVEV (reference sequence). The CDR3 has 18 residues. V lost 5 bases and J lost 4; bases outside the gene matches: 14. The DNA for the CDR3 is TGTGCCAGCAGTCCCGACGGACAGGGGCGTTCTGGCACCGGGGAGCTGTTTTTT. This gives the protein CASSPDGQGRSGTGELFF.